These 23 T cell receptor beta chains were sequenced from one sample in a study of blood T cell repertoires in COVID-19. Clones were sequenced by immunoSEQ multiplex PCR, and TCRdb holds only the in-frame ones, with some missing. The sample yields around 220,000 clones, more than 80% seen once. Sequencing was performed on peripheral blood. The receptors here all came from a woman older than 75 with acute or convalescent COVID-19.

The chain carries TRBV2 and TRBJ2-5, with D possibly TRBD1 on 5 matching bases. The germline V gene has CDR1 SNHLY and CDR2 FYNNEI. V lost 7 bases and J lost 5, with 20 bases in between. CDR3 size: 15 residues. The CDR3: CASTPDLGRRETQYF. The CDR3 bases are TGTGCCAGCACCCCCGATCTGGGGCGCCGGGAGACCCAGTACTTC.

This clone turned up a few times. J is TRBJ2-2 and V is TRBV29-1; possibly TRBD2 for D (6 bases). The CDR3 covers 13 residues. V lost 6 bases, J lost 5 bases, and 13 bases lay in between. The germline CDR1 and CDR2 sequences are SQVTM and ANQGSEA. The CDR3 loop is CSVPEEGTGELFF. As DNA, the CDR3 is TGCAGCGTCCCTGAGGAGGGGACCGGGGAGCTGTTTTTT.

As to this clone: At one end, the junction sequence differs from germline, possibly due to a read error. CDR3 DNA sequence: TGTGCCAGCAGTTACGGACAGGGGGCGTTTAGCTTC. It yields the protein CASSYGQGAFSF. This chain joins TRBV7-9 and TRBJ1-2; 11 bases map to TRBD1. The CDR3 covers 12 residues. The germline V gene has CDR1 SEHNR and CDR2 FQNEAQ (reference sequence).

CDR3 nucleotide sequence: TGTGCCAGCTCACCACCTATTTCGGACAGGAACACTGAAGCTTTCTTT. Translation: CASSPPISDRNTEAFF. The genes are TRBV18 and TRBJ1-1; TRBD1 is a possible D gene (6 bases). CDR1 KGHSH and CDR2 LQKENI come from the germline V gene. V was clipped by 0 bases and J by 1 base, with 12 bases between them. The CDR3 sequence is 16 residues long.

V is TRBV19 and J is TRBJ1-2; 9 nucleotides match TRBD1. CDR1 is LNHDA and CDR2 is SQIVND in the germline V gene (reference sequence). The length of the CDR3 is 14 residues. Trimming at V came to 4 bases and at J to 4 bases, leaving 4 bases not matched to a gene. The CDR3 reads CASSRGQGVYGYTF. DNA for the CDR3: TGTGCCAGTAGTAGGGGACAGGGTGTCTATGGCTACACCTTC.

The rearrangement joins TRBV11-2 to TRBJ1-4; D gene uncertain. Germline V CDR1 and CDR2: SGHAT, FQNNGV. There are 11 residues in the CDR3. With 6 bases removed from V and 8 bases from J, the gap between germline ends came to 7 bases. The DNA for the CDR3 is TGTGCCAGCAGACTTCAAGAAAAACTGTTTTTT. Protein: CASRLQEKLFF.

J is TRBJ1-3 and V is TRBV6-6; D may be TRBD1 (6 bases). CDR3 length: 14 residues. The germline V gene encodes CDR1 MNHNY and CDR2 SVGAGI (reference sequence). The V gene lost 5 bases and the J gene lost 4 bases, with 12 bases spanning the gap. The CDR3 loop reads CASSLGQSGNTIYF. The CDR3 region has the DNA TGTGCCAGCAGTCTTGGACAGTCCGGAAACACCATATATTTT.

This chain connects TRBV28 to TRBJ1-2, with a tentative D call TRBD1 (6 bases). The CDR3 has 12 amino acids. Germline CDR1 reads MDHEN; CDR2 reads SYDVKM. V dropped 7 bases and J dropped 5 bases, with 11 bases sitting between them. In DNA, the CDR3 is TGTGCCAGCAACGGTAGGGGGTATGGCTACACCTTC. Amino acids: CASNGRGYGYTF.

The chain joins TRBV14 to TRBJ2-2; the D gene is possibly TRBD2 (5 bases). Per the germline V gene, CDR1 is SGHDN and CDR2 is FVKESK. Trimming took off 4 bases at V and 4 bases at J, with 10 bases between the two ends. The CDR3 consists of 14 residues. The CDR3 coding sequence is TGTGCCAGCAGCCGCCTGGGGAGCACCGGGGAGCTGTTTTTT. Translated: CASSRLGSTGELFF.

The rearrangement links TRBV10-3 to TRBJ1-3; no reliable D call. The V and J ends lost 1 base and 4 bases respectively, with 5 bases between them. The germline V gene has CDR1 ENHRY and CDR2 SYGVKD. The CDR3 is 13 residues long. CDR3 amino acids: CAISEWAGNTIYF. CDR3 DNA: TGTGCCATCAGTGAGTGGGCAGGAAACACCATATATTTT.

This rearrangement joins TRBV21-1 to TRBJ1-3. TRBV21-1 is flagged as a pseudogene. CDR3 length: 16 amino acids. The CDR3 DNA reads TGTGCCTTTAGGGCCAGACATGAGGGCTCTGGAAACACCATATATTTT. Protein: CAFRARHEGSGNTIYF.

The rearrangement joins TRBV5-8 to TRBJ1-5; D is unresolved. This CDR3 has 14 residues. V was pared by 1 base and J by 1 base, with 6 bases between. Germline CDR1 SGHTS, CDR2 YDEGEE. The CDR3 DNA reads as TGTGCCAGCAGCTTGATCCTAAGCAATCAGCCCCAGCATTTT. Protein: CASSLILSNQPQHF.

The CDR3 loop is CASSYGGTGNEKLFF. In DNA, the CDR3 is TGTGCCAGCAGTTACGGTGGGACAGGGAATGAAAAACTGTTTTTT. The rearrangement uses TRBV6-6 and TRBJ1-4; TRBD1 matches at 9 bases. The CDR3 has 15 residues. Germline V gene sequence: CDR1 MNHNY, CDR2 SVGAGI (reference sequence). The junction had 3 bases not matched to a gene; V was cut back by 2 bases and J by 5 bases.

The chain couples TRBV29-1 to TRBJ2-7, with D maybe TRBD1 (6 bases). The length of the CDR3 is 13 residues. Between the trimmed V and J ends, which lost 6 bases and 0 bases, there was a span of 12 bases. Germline values: CDR1 SQVTM, CDR2 ANQGSEA. CDR3 loop: CSVLRTDSYEQYF. The CDR3 nucleotides read TGCAGCGTCCTGCGGACAGACTCCTACGAGCAGTACTTC.

This clone was seen only a few times. The gene calls are TRBV10-3 and TRBJ2-1, with D tentatively TRBD2 (5 bases). Per the germline V gene, CDR1 is ENHRY and CDR2 is SYGVKD. The CDR3 sequence is 15 residues long. The V gene lost 4 bases and the J gene lost 0 bases, with 10 bases spanning the gap. The CDR3 nucleotides read TGTGCCATCAGTGGACTAAAGAGCTCCTACAATGAGCAGTTCTTC. Translated, it gives CAISGLKSSYNEQFF.

This chain uses TRBV5-5 with TRBJ2-7; 10 bases map to TRBD1. The CDR3 consists of 13 residues. V was pared by 4 bases and J by 7 bases, with 5 bases of the junction left unmatched. CDR1 SGHKS and CDR2 YYEKEE come from the germline V gene (reference sequence). CDR3 DNA sequence: TGTGCCAGCAGCCGACAGGGGGCGGAGGAGCAGTACTTC. This sequence encodes CASSRQGAEEQYF.

The chain employs TRBV2 and TRBJ2-2, with TRBD2 identical over 11 bases. Germline V gene data show CDR1 as SNHLY and CDR2 as FYNNEI. With V trimmed by 4 bases and J by 0 bases, 1 base remained unmatched. The CDR3 is 16 residues long. The chain's CDR3 is CASSGLAGTNTGELFF. Here the CDR3 DNA reads TGTGCCAGCAGTGGACTAGCGGGGACGAACACCGGGGAGCTGTTTTTT. The full variable domain, its missing parts supplied by reference TRBV2 and TRBJ2-2, is EPEVTQTPSHQVTQMGQEVILRCVPISNHLYFYWYRQILGQKVEFLVSFYNNEISEKSEIFDDQFSVERPDGSNFTLKIRSTKLEDSAMYFCASSGLAGTNTGELFFGEGSRLTVL.

The V and J genes are TRBV28 and TRBJ2-2; D not resolved. V lost 3 bases, J lost 2 bases, and 4 bases lay in between. The CDR3 is 13 amino acids. Germline values: CDR1 MDHEN, CDR2 SYDVKM. The CDR3 coding sequence is TGTGCCAGCAGTTTTCCAAACACCGGGGAGCTGTTTTTT. Translating gives CASSFPNTGELFF.

The chain has TRBV30 and TRBJ2-5; 9 nucleotides agree with TRBD2. CDR3 size: 15 residues. The germline CDR1 and CDR2 sequences are GTSNPN and SVGIG (reference sequence). Trimming at V came to 2 bases and at J to 5 bases, leaving 9 bases not matched to a gene. The chain's CDR3 is CAWSKAGGPGETQYF. The CDR3 nucleotides read TGTGCCTGGAGTAAGGCGGGGGGGCCGGGTGAGACCCAGTACTTC.

This clone was counted a few times. This chain links TRBV30 with TRBJ1-4; no firm D call. The ends were cut back, 2 bases at V and 13 bases at J, with 14 bases in the middle. Germline CDR1 and CDR2: GTSNPN and SVGIG (reference sequence). This CDR3 has 12 residues. CDR3 nucleotide sequence: TGTGCCTGGAGTCCCACCCGCCGCGGACTGTTTTTT. Translation: CAWSPTRRGLFF. The full variable domain, rest sourced from reference TRBV30 and TRBJ1-4, is SQTIHQWPATLVQPVGSPLSLECTVEGTSNPNLYWYRQAAGRGLQLLFYSVGIGQISSEVPQNLSASRPQDRQFILSSKKLLLSDSGFYLCAWSPTRRGLFFGSGTQLSVL.

The V gene is TRBV18, the J gene TRBJ2-7; 9 bases are shared with TRBD2. The junction had 3 bases not matched to a gene; V was cut back by 0 bases and J by 6 bases. CDR1 and CDR2 from the germline V gene are KGHSH and LQKENI. The CDR3 contains 14 residues. In DNA form, the CDR3 reads TGTGCCAGCTCACCACCGCTAGCGGGAAGCGAGCAGTACTTC. Translation: CASSPPLAGSEQYF.

The chain links TRBV29-1 to TRBJ2-3, with TRBD2 identical over 10 bases. CDR1 SQVTM and CDR2 ANQGSEA come from the germline V gene. The CDR3 extends over 15 amino acids. V dropped 6 bases and J dropped 0; count of bases not matched to a gene: 6. The CDR3 sequence is CSVLGLAASTDTQYF. CDR3 nucleotide sequence: TGCAGCGTCTTAGGACTAGCGGCTAGCACAGATACGCAGTATTTT.

The J gene is TRBJ1-1, the V gene TRBV12-1. TRBV12-1 is annotated as a pseudogene. The length of the CDR3 is 16 residues. In DNA form, the CDR3 reads TGTGCCAGCAGCTTTGCCCGGGAGACGAGGAACACTGAAGCTTTCTTT. Protein sequence: CASSFARETRNTEAFF.